The clone carrying this T cell receptor (beta chain) was observed at least ten times. Its antigen remains unknown. The V gene end was trimmed by 6 bases and the J gene end by 0 bases; junction bases not matched to a gene: 4. This CDR3 is built from 14 residues. These data come from a study of T-cell reconstitution after alpha-beta-depleted transplantation in children. Study-wide results and caveats: Newly generated T cells supplied most T-cell counts and diversity one year post-transplant. Recipient T cells and thymic progenitors that survived gave rise to the high TCRbeta diversity observed at day 60 in some patients. Approximately two months post-transplant, alpha-beta T cells reportedly originated from several hundred expanded graft clones.

Preparing the TCRbeta library involved the use of unique molecular identifiers. TCRdb re-analysed the PCR reads in MiXCR, keeping a single row per CDR3 protein. The sample consists of tens of thousands of distinct CDR3 sequences, less than 6% of them appearing once. This TCR derives from a female patient aged 2-9 years who had a stem cell transplant for aplastic anemia, so the T cells may come from the graft donor. The gene calls are TRBV12-3 or TRBV12-4 and TRBJ1-1, with 7 bases that match TRBD1. Specimen: PBMCs, mostly from graft donor cells, collected 60 days after TCRalphabeta/CD19-depleted stem cell transplant. CDR3 in amino acids: CASSPTGLNTEAFF. CDR3 sequence (DNA): TGTGCCAGCAGCCCGACAGGGTTGAACACTGAAGCTTTCTTT.